A selection of T cell receptor beta chains follows, all from one sample in a study of beta chain features in type 1 diabetes. The data were produced by immunoSEQ multiplex PCR, yet TCRdb's version contains in-frame clones alone and is incomplete. The sample carries roughly 330,000 clones, approximately 11% recorded once. The specimen sequenced was naive CD4+ T cells from blood. The receptors come from a woman aged 30 to 39 in good health. Each CDR3 is given with its conserved first and last residue. A D gene is named only where the DNA matches it firmly. Clone size is stated in some rows and not others, as once, few, many or a class when expanded.

TRBV6-4	-	TRBJ2-3	TRBD2	TGTGCCAGCAGGGGACTAGCGGGAGACGTTACGCAGTATTTT	CASRGLAGDVTQYF
TRBV5-4	few	TRBJ2-2	TRBD2	TGTGCCAGCAGCCCGGTGGGGGGGGTGAACACCGGGGAGCTGTTTTTT	CASSPVGGVNTGELFF
TRBV4-3	-	TRBJ2-7	TRBD2	TGCGCCAGCAGCCAAGGTACCGGGACTAGCGGGACTTCCTACGAGCAGTACTTC	CASSQGTGTSGTSYEQYF
TRBV7-9	few	TRBJ1-5	-	TGTGCCAGCAGTTCCCAGGGAGGCCAGCCCCAGCATTTT	CASSSQGGQPQHF
TRBV19	few	TRBJ2-2	-	TGTGCCAGTAGCGCATCTAGGACGAACACCGGGGAGCTGTTTTTT	CASSASRTNTGELFF
TRBV7-2	few	TRBJ2-5	-	TGTGCCAGCAGCTTTGCGGTGGTGGAGACCCAGTACTTC	CASSFAVVETQYF
TRBV7-9	-	TRBJ2-2	TRBD2	TGTGCCAGCAGCGGCATACTAGCGACCGAGGCGGGAACCGGGGAGCTGTTTTTT	CASSGILATEAGTGELFF
TRBV29-1	-	TRBJ2-7	-	TGCAGCGCCGCCCTTTTTAGACAGGAAAGCCAGTACTTC	CSAALFRQESQYF
TRBV14	many	TRBJ2-1	TRBD1	TGTGCCAGCAGCCAAGATTGGGGACAGCTATACAATGAGCAGTTCTTC	CASSQDWGQLYNEQFF
TRBV9	-	TRBJ2-5	TRBD1	TGTGCCAGCAGCGCCCGACAGGGGGATACAGAGACCCAGTACTTC	CASSARQGDTETQYF
TRBV7-6	few	TRBJ1-1	-	TGTGCCAGCAGCTTAGGTGCCAGGGCGACGAACACTGAAGCTTTCTTT	CASSLGARATNTEAFF
TRBV7-6	few	TRBJ2-5	-	TGTGCCAGCAGCGAGACAGGAGGCCGAGGGTACTTC	CASSETGGRGYF
TRBV30	few	TRBJ2-7	-	TGTGCCTGGAAGGCGGAGAACTACGAGCAGTACTTC	CAWKAENYEQYF
TRBV5-4	-	TRBJ2-7	TRBD2	TGTGCCAGCAGCCATCCGGAGACTAGCGGCTACGAGCAGTACTTC	CASSHPETSGYEQYF
TRBV28	few	TRBJ2-1	TRBD1	TGTGCCAGCAGTTCACTACCGGGACAGGGGGGCAATGAGCAGTTCTTC	CASSSLPGQGGNEQFF
TRBV7-9	-	TRBJ2-7	-	TGTGCCAGCAGCTTAACGCAGGGCTCCTACGAGCAGTACTTC	CASSLTQGSYEQYF
TRBV5-1	few	TRBJ2-7	-	TGCGCCAGCAGCTTGGATACTGACTACGAGCAGTACTTC	CASSLDTDYEQYF
TRBV11-2	-	TRBJ2-7	-	TGTGCCAGCAGCTTAGACGGGGTTGGGTCCTACGAGCAGTACTTC	CASSLDGVGSYEQYF
TRBV5-1	few	TRBJ2-5	TRBD2	TGCGCCAGCAGCTCGGTAGCGGGATTACCAGGGGAGACCCAGTACTTC	CASSSVAGLPGETQYF
TRBV7-7	few	TRBJ2-3	TRBD2	TGTGCTAGCAGTCCTAGCGGGAGCACAGATACGCAGTATTTT	CASSPSGSTDTQYF
TRBV20-1	few	TRBJ2-5	-	TGCAGTGTTCCAGGGCAAGAGACCCAGTACTTC	CSVPGQETQYF
TRBV28	-	TRBJ2-3	-	TGTGCCAGCAGTTTAATGGCCCCCTCCCGTTTGTTTTTT	CASSLMAPSRLFF
TRBV5-1	-	TRBJ2-7	-	TGCGCCAGCAGCTCTGGGTTCGGGACACTTTACGAGCAGTACTTC	CASSSGFGTLYEQYF
TRBV25-1	-	TRBJ2-1	TRBD1	TGTGCCAGCAGTGAAACAGGGACAGGGGGCGGGAATGAGCAGTTCTTC	CASSETGTGGGNEQFF
TRBV30	-	TRBJ2-1	TRBD2	TGTGCCTGGAGCAGTCTAGCGGGAGGGTTCTTC	CAWSSLAGGFF
TRBV7-9	-	TRBJ2-5	-	TGTGCCAGCAGCTTACCGGGGTCCTATTCTGGGCAAGAGACCCAGTACTTC	CASSLPGSYSGQETQYF
TRBV30	-	TRBJ1-5	-	TGTGCCTGGAGAGCAGGGTACAATCAGCCCCAGCATTTT	CAWRAGYNQPQHF
TRBV29-1	-	TRBJ2-3	-	TGCAGCGTGGTAAGGGGCGCAGATACGCAGTATTTT	CSVVRGADTQYF
TRBV29-1	few	TRBJ1-2	-	TGCAGCGTTGGTGAGGGAGACTATGGCTACACCTTC	CSVGEGDYGYTF
TRBV7-9	-	TRBJ2-1	TRBD2	TGTGCCAGCAGCTCTAGCGGGATAAACAATGAGCAGTTCTTC	CASSSSGINNEQFF
TRBV7-2	-	TRBJ2-7	-	TGTGCCAGCAGCTTTTTCCGGGAGTCTGGCTACGAGCAGTACTTC	CASSFFRESGYEQYF
TRBV7-2	few	TRBJ2-7	TRBD1	TGTGCCAGCAACGCCCCCGGACAGGGTAGCTACGAGCAGTACTTC	CASNAPGQGSYEQYF
TRBV7-2	-	TRBJ2-2	-	TGTGCCAGCAGGACAACCAAGGACACCGGGGAGCTGTTTTTT	CASRTTKDTGELFF
TRBV5-1	-	TRBJ2-1	TRBD2	TGCGCCAGCAGCTTGACAACGGGAGGGCTTTACAATGAGCAGTTCTTC	CASSLTTGGLYNEQFF
TRBV15	few	TRBJ2-5	TRBD2	TGTGCCACCAGCAGAGGGACTAGCGGGAGGGCACAAGAGACCCAGTACTTC	CATSRGTSGRAQETQYF
TRBV9	-	TRBJ2-2	TRBD1	TGTGCCAGCAGCCGACAGGGCAGCCTCACCGGGGAGCTGTTTTTT	CASSRQGSLTGELFF
TRBV7-2	few	TRBJ1-5	-	TGTGCCAGCAGGCGGGAGAGCAATCAGCCCCAGCATTTT	CASRRESNQPQHF
TRBV7-2	few	TRBJ2-1	TRBD1	TGTGCCAGCAGCTTAGATAGGGACAGGGTGGGAAATGAGCAGTTCTTC	CASSLDRDRVGNEQFF
TRBV19	few	TRBJ2-2	TRBD2	TGTGCCAGTAGTATTCGGGGGGCCGGGGAGCTGTTTTTT	CASSIRGAGELFF
TRBV21-1	-	TRBJ2-3	-	TGTGCCAGCAGCAAACGGGACTCCACAGATACGCAGTATTTT	CASSKRDSTDTQYF
TRBV5-4	few	TRBJ2-1	TRBD2	TGTGCCAGCAGCCCCCGCCTAGCGGTGTATGAGCAGTTCTTC	CASSPRLAVYEQFF
TRBV7-2	few	TRBJ2-1	-	TGTGCCAGCAGCTCCGAGTCCGGGAACAATGAGCAGTTCTTC	CASSSESGNNEQFF
TRBV5-1	few	TRBJ2-7	-	TGCGCCAGCAGCTTGGTTGGCAGGGGAACCTACGAGCAGTACTTC	CASSLVGRGTYEQYF
TRBV25-1	few	TRBJ2-1	TRBD2	TGTGCCAGCGGGGGAGGGACTAGCGAGAACCACAATGAGCAGTTCTTC	CASGGGTSENHNEQFF
TRBV28	-	TRBJ2-7	TRBD1	TGTGCCAGCAGCCCACCAGGACAGGGGTCCAACGAGCAGTACTTC	CASSPPGQGSNEQYF
TRBV7-2	once	TRBJ2-5	-	TGTGCCAGCAGCTCAGTTTTAACAGGGGGGGCAGGGGAGACCCAGTACTTC	CASSSVLTGGAGETQYF
TRBV28	few	TRBJ2-7	TRBD1	TGTGCCAGCAGTTCGGGACAGCCGACCTACGAGCAGTACTTC	CASSSGQPTYEQYF
TRBV28	few	TRBJ2-3	-	TGTGCCAGCAGTCCTGCCCCGGGGGGCGGGTCAGATACGCAGTATTTT	CASSPAPGGGSDTQYF
TRBV28	-	TRBJ2-5	TRBD2	TGTGCCAGCAGTAGGTCCACTAGCGGGGGGCCCGAGACCCAGTACTTC	CASSRSTSGGPETQYF